The 11 T cell receptor beta chains reported below all come from one sample, sequenced in a study of cytomegalovirus exposure and HLA in healthy donors. PCR was performed using 60 Vbeta and 13 Jbeta primers. The assay was immunoSEQ multiplex PCR, and TCRdb's table has in-frame clones only and misses some. The repertoire holds over 60,000 clones, with about 75% as singletons. Sequenced sample: PBMCs. The receptors shown here come from a man in his late teens or twenties in good health and CMV-seronegative.

V and J are TRBV6-5 and TRBJ2-2; possibly TRBD2 for D (5 bases). CDR1 is MNHEY and CDR2 is SVGAGI in the germline V gene. This CDR3 region has 14 residues. With 10 bases removed from V and 4 bases from J, the gap between germline ends came to 16 bases. The CDR3 protein is CATQDLGGTGELFF. The CDR3 region has the DNA TGTGCCACCCAAGACCTCGGAGGCACCGGGGAGCTGTTTTTT.

This clone was seen a single time. V and J are TRBV27 and TRBJ1-6; TRBD1 might be the D (6 bases). CDR1 is MNHEY and CDR2 is SMNVEV in the germline V gene (reference sequence). V was cut by 5 bases and J by 10 bases, with 18 bases left in between. This CDR3 has 15 amino acids. The CDR3 spells CASSRLQGAESPLHF. The CDR3 DNA follows: TGTGCCAGCAGTAGACTACAGGGAGCAGAGTCACCCCTCCACTTT.

The gene calls are TRBV5-1 and TRBJ2-5; the match to TRBD2 covers 15 bases. Germline values: CDR1 SGHRS, CDR2 YFSETQ. The CDR3 length is 18 residues. V dropped 3 bases and J dropped 0; count of bases not matched to a gene: 6. The DNA of the CDR3 is TGCGCCAGCAGCTCGGGACTAGCGGGGGGCCCGTACCAAGAGACCCAGTACTTC. Protein sequence: CASSSGLAGGPYQETQYF.

The sample holds a few counts of this clone. J is TRBJ1-4 and V is TRBV4-3; 10 nucleotides agree with TRBD1. This CDR3 contains 17 residues. CDR1 is LGHNA, CDR2 YSLEER, per germline. Trimming at V came to 0 bases and at J to 0 bases, leaving 1 base not matched to a gene. The CDR3 region has the DNA TGCGCCAGCAGCCAAGATGGGACAGGGGCAACTAATGAAAAACTGTTTTTT. Translating it yields CASSQDGTGATNEKLFF.

The CDR3 bases are TGTGCCAGCAGTGTTAGGGCGGGCCCTGGAAACACCATATATTTT. Translated: CASSVRAGPGNTIYF. V is TRBV6-1 and J is TRBJ1-3; no reliable D call. This CDR3 region has 15 residues. Per germline, CDR1 MNHNS and CDR2 SASEGT. Trimming left V 4 bases short and J 2 bases short, with 12 bases between.

This chain connects TRBV19 to TRBJ1-5; 7 bases are shared with TRBD1. CDR1 is LNHDA, CDR2 SQIVND, per germline (reference sequence). V dropped 5 bases and J dropped 0; count of bases not matched to a gene: 4. The CDR3 sequence is 15 residues long. The CDR3 DNA is TGTGCCAGTAGTGAACAGGGGTATAGCAATCAGCCCCAGCATTTT. Translation: CASSEQGYSNQPQHF.

The rearrangement joins TRBV11-2 to TRBJ2-5, with TRBD1 matching over 7 bases. The CDR3 spans 14 residues. After removal of 5 bases from V and 2 bases from J, the junction contained 5 bases not matched to a gene. From germline, CDR1 is SGHAT and CDR2 FQNNGV. This CDR3 reads CASSPDREQETQYF. The CDR3 DNA is TGTGCCAGCAGCCCAGACAGGGAACAAGAGACCCAGTACTTC.

The V call is TRBV19, the J call TRBJ2-1; 7 bases map to TRBD1. Germline V gene data show CDR1 as LNHDA and CDR2 as SQIVND (reference sequence). This CDR3 spans 16 amino acids. V lost 6 bases, J lost 1 base, and 9 bases stayed unmatched. The chain's CDR3 is CASSPSLRGSYNEQFF. CDR3 DNA sequence: TGTGCCAGTAGCCCTAGCCTCAGGGGGTCCTACAATGAGCAGTTCTTC.

CDR3 loop: CASKAGGGPTYEQYF. The DNA for the CDR3 is TGCGCCAGCAAAGCGGGCGGGGGGCCGACCTACGAGCAGTACTTC. The chain carries TRBV10-2 and TRBJ2-7; 8 positions match TRBD2. The CDR3 has 15 residues. V gave up 7 bases and J gave up 2 bases; unmatched junction bases: 10. Germline values: CDR1 WSHSY, CDR2 SAAADI.

V gene TRBV18 combines with J gene TRBJ2-5, with 7 bases aligning to TRBD1. Germline CDR1 is KGHSH and CDR2 is LQKENI. The V segment lost 5 bases and the J segment 5 bases; nucleotides outside the gene matches: 14. The CDR3 spans 16 residues. The DNA of the CDR3 is TGTGCCAGCTCAATCACCCCTCCGACAGGGAAGGAGACCCAGTACTTC. It specifies CASSITPPTGKETQYF.

This rearrangement joins TRBV7-6 to TRBJ1-1; TRBD1 matches 9 bases. Germline loops: CDR1 SGHVS, CDR2 FNYEAQ. The CDR3 consists of 16 residues. V lost 1 base, J lost 1 base, and 4 bases stayed unmatched. CDR3 sequence reads: CASSLGTGVGNTEAFF. The CDR3 DNA reads TGTGCCAGCAGCTTAGGGACAGGGGTGGGGAACACTGAAGCTTTCTTT.